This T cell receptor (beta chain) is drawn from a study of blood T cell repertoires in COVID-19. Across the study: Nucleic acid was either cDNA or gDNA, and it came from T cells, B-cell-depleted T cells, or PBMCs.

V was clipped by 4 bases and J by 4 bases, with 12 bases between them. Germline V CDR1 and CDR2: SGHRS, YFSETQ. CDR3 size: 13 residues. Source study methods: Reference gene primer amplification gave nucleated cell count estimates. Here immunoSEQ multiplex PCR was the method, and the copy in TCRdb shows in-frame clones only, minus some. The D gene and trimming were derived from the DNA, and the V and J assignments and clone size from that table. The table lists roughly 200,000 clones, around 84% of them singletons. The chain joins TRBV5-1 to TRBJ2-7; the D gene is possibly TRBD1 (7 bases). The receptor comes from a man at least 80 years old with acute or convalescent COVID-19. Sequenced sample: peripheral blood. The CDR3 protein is CASSPTGTYEQYF. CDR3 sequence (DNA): TGCGCCAGCAGCCCGACAGGGACTTACGAGCAGTACTTC.